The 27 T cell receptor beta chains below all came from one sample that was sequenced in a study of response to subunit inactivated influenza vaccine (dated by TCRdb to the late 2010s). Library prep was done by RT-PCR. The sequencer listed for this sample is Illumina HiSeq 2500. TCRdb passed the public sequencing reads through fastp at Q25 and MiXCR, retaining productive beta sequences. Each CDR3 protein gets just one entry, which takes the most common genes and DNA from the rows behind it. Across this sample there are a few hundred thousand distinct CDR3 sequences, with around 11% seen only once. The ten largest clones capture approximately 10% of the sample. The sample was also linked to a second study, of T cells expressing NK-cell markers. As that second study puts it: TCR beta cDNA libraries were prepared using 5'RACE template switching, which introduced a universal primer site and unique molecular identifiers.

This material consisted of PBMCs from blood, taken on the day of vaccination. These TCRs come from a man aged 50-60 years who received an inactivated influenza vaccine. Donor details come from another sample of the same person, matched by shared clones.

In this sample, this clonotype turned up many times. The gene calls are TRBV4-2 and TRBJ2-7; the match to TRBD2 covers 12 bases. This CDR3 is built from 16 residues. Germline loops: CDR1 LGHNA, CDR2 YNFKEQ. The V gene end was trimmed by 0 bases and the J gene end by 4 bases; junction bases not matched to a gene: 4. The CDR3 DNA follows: TGTGCCAGCAGCCAAGATCTACTAGCGGGAGGATACGAGCAGTACTTC. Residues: CASSQDLLAGGYEQYF.

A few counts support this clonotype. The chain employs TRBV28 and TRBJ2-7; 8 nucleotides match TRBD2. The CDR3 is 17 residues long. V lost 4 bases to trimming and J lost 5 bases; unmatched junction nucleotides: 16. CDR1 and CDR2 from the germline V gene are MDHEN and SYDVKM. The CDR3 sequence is CASSSPLAGGRTHEQYF. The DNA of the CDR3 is TGTGCCAGCAGTTCCCCCCTGGCGGGGGGCAGAACCCACGAGCAGTACTTC.

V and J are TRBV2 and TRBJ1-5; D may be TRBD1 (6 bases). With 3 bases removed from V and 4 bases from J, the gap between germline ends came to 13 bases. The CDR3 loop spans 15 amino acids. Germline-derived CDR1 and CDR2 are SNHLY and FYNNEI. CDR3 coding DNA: TGTGCCAGCAGTGACGTAGGAGGGGGAAATCAGCCCCAGCATTTT. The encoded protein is CASSDVGGGNQPQHF.

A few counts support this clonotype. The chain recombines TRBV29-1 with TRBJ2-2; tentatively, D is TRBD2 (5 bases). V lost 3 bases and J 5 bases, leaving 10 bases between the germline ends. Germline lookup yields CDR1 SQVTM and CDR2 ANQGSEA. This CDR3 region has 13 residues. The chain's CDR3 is CSVDSRGTGELFF. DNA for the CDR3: TGCAGCGTTGATTCAAGAGGGACCGGGGAGCTGTTTTTT.

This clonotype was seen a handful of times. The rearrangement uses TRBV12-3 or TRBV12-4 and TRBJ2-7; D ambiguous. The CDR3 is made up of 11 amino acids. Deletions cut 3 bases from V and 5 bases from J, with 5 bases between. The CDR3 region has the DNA TGTGCCAGCAGTTTTAGGAACGAGCAGTACTTC. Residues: CASSFRNEQYF.

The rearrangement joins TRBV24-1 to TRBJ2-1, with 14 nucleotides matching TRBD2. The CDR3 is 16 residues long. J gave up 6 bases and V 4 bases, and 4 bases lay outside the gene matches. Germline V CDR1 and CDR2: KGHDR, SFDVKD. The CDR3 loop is CATSETGLAGVNEQFF. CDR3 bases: TGTGCCACCAGTGAGACGGGACTAGCGGGGGTCAATGAGCAGTTCTTC.

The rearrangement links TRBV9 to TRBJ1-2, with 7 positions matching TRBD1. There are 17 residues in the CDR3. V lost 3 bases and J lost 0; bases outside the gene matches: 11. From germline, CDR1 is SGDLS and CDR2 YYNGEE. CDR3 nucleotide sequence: TGTGCCAGCAGCGGCGGGACAGTCCCAACCTCTAACTATGGCTACACCTTC. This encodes CASSGGTVPTSNYGYTF.

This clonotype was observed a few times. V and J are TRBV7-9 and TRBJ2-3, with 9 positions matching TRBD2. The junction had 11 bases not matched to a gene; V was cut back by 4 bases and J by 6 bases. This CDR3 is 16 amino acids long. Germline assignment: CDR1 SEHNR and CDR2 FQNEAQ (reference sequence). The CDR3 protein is CASSSRRLAGRDTQYF. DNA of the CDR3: TGTGCCAGCAGCTCGAGGCGTCTAGCGGGGAGGGATACGCAGTATTTT.

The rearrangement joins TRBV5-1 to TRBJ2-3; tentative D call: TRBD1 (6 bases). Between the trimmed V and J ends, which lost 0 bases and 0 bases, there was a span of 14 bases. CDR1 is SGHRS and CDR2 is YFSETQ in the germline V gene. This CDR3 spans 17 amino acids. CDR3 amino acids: CASSLAGTTFSTDTQYF. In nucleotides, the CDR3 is TGCGCCAGCAGCTTGGCCGGGACAACCTTTAGCACAGATACGCAGTATTTT.

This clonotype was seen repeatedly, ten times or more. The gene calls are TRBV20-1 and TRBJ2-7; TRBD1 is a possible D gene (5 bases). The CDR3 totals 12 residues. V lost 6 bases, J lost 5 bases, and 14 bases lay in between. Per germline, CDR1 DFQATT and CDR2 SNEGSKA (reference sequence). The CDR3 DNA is TGCAGTGCAAATCAGGGTCAGAACGAGCAGTACTTC. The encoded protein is CSANQGQNEQYF.

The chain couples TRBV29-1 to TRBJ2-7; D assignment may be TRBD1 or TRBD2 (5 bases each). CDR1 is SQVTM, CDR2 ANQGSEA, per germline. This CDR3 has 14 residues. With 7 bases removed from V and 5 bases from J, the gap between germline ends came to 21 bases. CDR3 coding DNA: TGCAGCGGTAGGTACGAGGGGCGATTCAACGAGCAGTACTTC. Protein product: CSGRYEGRFNEQYF.

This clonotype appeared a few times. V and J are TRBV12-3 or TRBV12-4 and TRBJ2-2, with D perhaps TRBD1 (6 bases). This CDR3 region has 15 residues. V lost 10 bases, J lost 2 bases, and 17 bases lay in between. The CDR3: CATTRVGANTGELFF. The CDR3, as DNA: TGTGCCACCACCCGCGTGGGGGCCAACACCGGGGAGCTGTTTTTT.

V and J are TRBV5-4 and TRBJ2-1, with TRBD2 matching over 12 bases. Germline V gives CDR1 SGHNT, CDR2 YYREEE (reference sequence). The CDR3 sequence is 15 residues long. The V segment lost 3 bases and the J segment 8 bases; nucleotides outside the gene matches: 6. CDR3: CASSSASGGADEQFF. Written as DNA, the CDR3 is TGTGCCAGCAGCTCCGCTAGCGGGGGGGCCGATGAGCAGTTCTTC.

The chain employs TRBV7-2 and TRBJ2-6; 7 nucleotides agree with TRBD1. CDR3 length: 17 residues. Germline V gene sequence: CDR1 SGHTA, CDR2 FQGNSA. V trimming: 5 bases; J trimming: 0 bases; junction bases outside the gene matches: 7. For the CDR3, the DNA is TGTGCCAGCAGCCTCCGGACAGGCAGCTCTGGGGCCAACGTCCTGACTTTC. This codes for CASSLRTGSSGANVLTF.

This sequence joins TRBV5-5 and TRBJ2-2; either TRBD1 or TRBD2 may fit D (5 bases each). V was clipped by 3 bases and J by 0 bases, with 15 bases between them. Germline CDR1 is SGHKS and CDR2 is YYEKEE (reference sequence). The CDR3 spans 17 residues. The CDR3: CASSYMTGPTNTGELFF. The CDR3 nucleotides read TGTGCCAGCAGCTACATGACGGGACCGACGAACACCGGGGAGCTGTTTTTT. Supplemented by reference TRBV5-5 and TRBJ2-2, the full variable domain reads DAGVTQSPTHLIKTRGQQVTLRCSPISGHKSVSWYQQVLGQGPQFIFQYYEKEERGRGNFPDRFSARQFPNYSSELNVNALLLGDSALYLCASSYMTGPTNTGELFFGEGSRLTVL.

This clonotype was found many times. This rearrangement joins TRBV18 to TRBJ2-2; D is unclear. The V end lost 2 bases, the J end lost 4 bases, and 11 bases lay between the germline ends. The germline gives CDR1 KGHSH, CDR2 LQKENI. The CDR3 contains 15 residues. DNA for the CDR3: TGTGCCAGCTCACCAAGCCGCGGCGGCACCGGGGAGCTGTTTTTT. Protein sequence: CASSPSRGGTGELFF. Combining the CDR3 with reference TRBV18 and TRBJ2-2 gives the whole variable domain NAGVMQNPRHLVRRRGQEARLRCSPMKGHSHVYWYRQLPEEGLKFMVYLQKENIIDESGMPKERFSAEFPKEGPSILRIQQVVRGDSAAYFCASSPSRGGTGELFFGEGSRLTVL.

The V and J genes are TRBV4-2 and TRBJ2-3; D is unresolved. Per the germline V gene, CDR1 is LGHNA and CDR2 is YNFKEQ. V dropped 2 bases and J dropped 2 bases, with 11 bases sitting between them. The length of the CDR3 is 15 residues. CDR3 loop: CASSQSRGVTDTQYF. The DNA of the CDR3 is TGTGCCAGCAGCCAAAGCAGAGGCGTCACAGATACGCAGTATTTT.

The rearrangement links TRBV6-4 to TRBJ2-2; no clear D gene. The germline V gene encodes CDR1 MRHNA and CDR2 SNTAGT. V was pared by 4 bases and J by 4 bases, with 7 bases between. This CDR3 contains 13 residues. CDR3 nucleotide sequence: TGTGCCAGCAGTGCCCAAAGCACCGGGGAGCTGTTTTTT. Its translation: CASSAQSTGELFF.

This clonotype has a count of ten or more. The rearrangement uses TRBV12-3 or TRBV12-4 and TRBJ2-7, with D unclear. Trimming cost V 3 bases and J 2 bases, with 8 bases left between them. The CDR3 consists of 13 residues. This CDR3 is CASSFGDPYEQYF. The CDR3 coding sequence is TGTGCCAGCAGTTTTGGCGATCCCTACGAGCAGTACTTC.

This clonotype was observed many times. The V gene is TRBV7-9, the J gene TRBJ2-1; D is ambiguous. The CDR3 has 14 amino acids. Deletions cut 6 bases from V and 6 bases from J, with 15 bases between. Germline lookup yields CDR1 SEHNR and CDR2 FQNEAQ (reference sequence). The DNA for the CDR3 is TGTGCCAGCAGTCCCCCGTCTGGCGGCAATGAGCAGTTCTTC. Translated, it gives CASSPPSGGNEQFF. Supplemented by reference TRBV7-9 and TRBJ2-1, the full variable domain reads DTGVSQNPRHKITKRGQNVTFRCDPISEHNRLYWYRQTLGQGPEFLTYFQNEAQLEKSRLLSDRFSAERPKGSFSTLEIQRTEQGDSAMYLCASSPPSGGNEQFFGPGTRLTVL.

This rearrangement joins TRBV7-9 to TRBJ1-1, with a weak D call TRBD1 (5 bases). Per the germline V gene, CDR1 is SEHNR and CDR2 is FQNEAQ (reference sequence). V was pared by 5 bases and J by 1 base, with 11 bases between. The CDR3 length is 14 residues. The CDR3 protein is CASSRGTENTEAFF. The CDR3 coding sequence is TGTGCCAGCAGCCGGGGGACGGAGAACACTGAAGCTTTCTTT.

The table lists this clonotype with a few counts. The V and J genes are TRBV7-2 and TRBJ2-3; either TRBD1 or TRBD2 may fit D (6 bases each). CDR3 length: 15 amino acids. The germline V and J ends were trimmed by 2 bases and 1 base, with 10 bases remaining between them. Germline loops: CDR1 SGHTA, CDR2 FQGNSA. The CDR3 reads CASSLIRGRTDTQYF. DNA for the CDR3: TGTGCCAGCAGCTTAATACGGGGGCGCACAGATACGCAGTATTTT.

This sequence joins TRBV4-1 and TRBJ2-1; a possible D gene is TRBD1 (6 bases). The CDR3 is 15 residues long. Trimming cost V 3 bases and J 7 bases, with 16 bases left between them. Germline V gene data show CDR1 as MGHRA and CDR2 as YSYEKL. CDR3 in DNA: TGCGCCAGCAGCCATGGTGGGGGCGAGTGGAATGAGCAGTTCTTC. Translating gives CASSHGGGEWNEQFF.

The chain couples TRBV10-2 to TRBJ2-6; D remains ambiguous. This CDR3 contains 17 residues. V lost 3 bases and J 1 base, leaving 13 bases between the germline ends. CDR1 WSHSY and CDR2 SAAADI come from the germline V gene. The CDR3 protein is CASSDSTFRSGANVLTF. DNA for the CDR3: TGCGCCAGCAGTGACTCGACCTTTAGGTCTGGGGCCAACGTCCTGACTTTC.

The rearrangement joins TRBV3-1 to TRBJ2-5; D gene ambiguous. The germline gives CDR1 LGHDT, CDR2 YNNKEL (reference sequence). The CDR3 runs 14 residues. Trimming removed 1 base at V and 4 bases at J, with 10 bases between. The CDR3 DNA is TGTGCCAGCAGCCAAGGGACGGGCTTAGAGACCCAGTACTTC. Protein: CASSQGTGLETQYF.

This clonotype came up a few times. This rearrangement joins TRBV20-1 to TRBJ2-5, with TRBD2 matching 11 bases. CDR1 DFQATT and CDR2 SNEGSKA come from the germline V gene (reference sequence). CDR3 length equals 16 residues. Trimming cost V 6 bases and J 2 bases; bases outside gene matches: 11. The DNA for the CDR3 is TGCAGTGCCGCAAGTAGCGGGGGGGCTTCACAAGAGACCCAGTACTTC. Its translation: CSAASSGGASQETQYF.

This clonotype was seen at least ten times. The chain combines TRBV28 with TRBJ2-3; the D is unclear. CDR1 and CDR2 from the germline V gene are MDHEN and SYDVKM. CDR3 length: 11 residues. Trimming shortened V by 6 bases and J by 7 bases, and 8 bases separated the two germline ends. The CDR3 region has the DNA TGTGCCAGCAGCATCGGCTATACGCAGTATTTT. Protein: CASSIGYTQYF.